Shown below are 26 T cell receptor beta chains from a single sample sequenced in a study of cytomegalovirus exposure and HLA in healthy donors. In the PCR, 60 Vbeta and 13 Jbeta primers were used. Using immunoSEQ multiplex PCR, the repertoire was profiled, and TCRdb retains in-frame clones only, with some absent. The sample has 150,000 to 200,000 clones; just over 75% are singletons. Sequenced: PBMCs. The receptors were sampled from a woman in her twenties or thirties in good health and CMV-seropositive.

The V and J genes are TRBV5-1 and TRBJ2-3, with 9 bases lining up with TRBD1. Per the germline V gene, CDR1 is SGHRS and CDR2 is YFSETQ. This CDR3 region has 16 residues. V lost 4 bases and J lost 1; bases outside the gene matches: 7. This chain's CDR3 is CASSRERTGGTDTQYF. The CDR3 DNA sequence: TGCGCCAGCAGCAGGGAACGGACAGGGGGCACAGATACGCAGTATTTT.

This clone came up a few times. This chain joins TRBV2 and TRBJ1-5; D not certain. V was pared by 0 bases and J by 2 bases, with 8 bases between. The CDR3 length is 15 residues. The germline V gene has CDR1 SNHLY and CDR2 FYNNEI. DNA for the CDR3: TGTGCCAGCAGTGAAGCCGCCAGGCGCAATCAGCCCCAGCATTTT. Translated: CASSEAARRNQPQHF.

The chain joins TRBV25-1 to TRBJ2-7, with 10 bases lining up with TRBD2. CDR1 MGHDK and CDR2 SYGVNS come from the germline V gene. The CDR3 totals 15 residues. Losses at the gene ends were 8 bases for V and 6 bases for J; bases not matched to a gene: 13. CDR3 bases: TGTGCCAGCGCCCTGGGAGGGCTAGCGGGAGTCGAGCAGTACTTC. Translating gives CASALGGLAGVEQYF.

The chain couples TRBV5-6 to TRBJ1-1; maybe TRBD1 (5 bases). Trimming shortened V by 0 bases and J by 0 bases, and 9 bases separated the two germline ends. This CDR3 contains 15 residues. Germline V CDR1 and CDR2: SGHDT, YYEEEE. The CDR3 nucleotides are TGTGCCAGCAGCTTGGGACAGATTATGAACACTGAAGCTTTCTTT. Encoded protein: CASSLGQIMNTEAFF.

Written as DNA, the CDR3 is TGTGCCAGCAGTGGCGCGTTCCCTCTAGTACAGCGGAGAGAGACCCAGTACTTC. Amino acid sequence: CASSGAFPLVQRRETQYF. The chain has TRBV2 and TRBJ2-5, with D perhaps TRBD2 (5 bases). V was shortened by 4 bases and J by 4 bases, with 25 bases between the two germline ends. CDR3 length equals 18 residues. Germline CDR1 reads SNHLY; CDR2 reads FYNNEI.

The CDR3, as DNA: TGTGCCATCAGAGACGACAACCAAGAGACCCAGTACTTC. Protein product: CAIRDDNQETQYF. The chain is built from TRBV10-3 and TRBJ2-5; unclear D gene. This CDR3 is built from 13 residues. V was shortened by 6 bases and J by 0 bases, with 8 bases between the two germline ends. Germline CDR1 ENHRY, CDR2 SYGVKD.

This clone was seen a handful of times. The chain couples TRBV4-3 to TRBJ2-3; a weak D match, TRBD2 (5 bases). Per germline, CDR1 LGHNA and CDR2 YSLEER. The CDR3 spans 16 residues. Trimming shortened V by 0 bases and J by 1 base, and 11 bases separated the two germline ends. Here the CDR3 DNA reads TGCGCCAGCAGCCAAGATGGGATCGGGGGCACAGATACGCAGTATTTT. Translating it yields CASSQDGIGGTDTQYF.

CDR3 coding DNA: TGTGCCTCCCGGGGGGGGGCTTCGAATCAGCCCCAGCATTTT. It encodes CASRGGASNQPQHF. The chain uses TRBV2 and TRBJ1-5; D possibly corresponds to TRBD1 (6 bases). This CDR3 comprises 14 residues. Germline V gene sequence: CDR1 SNHLY, CDR2 FYNNEI. V gave up 11 bases and J gave up 4 bases, with 18 bases separating them.

This rearrangement joins TRBV18 to TRBJ2-2; 9 bases line up with TRBD2. CDR1 is KGHSH, CDR2 LQKENI, per germline. The V gene end was trimmed by 1 base and the J gene end by 0 bases; junction bases not matched to a gene: 12. This CDR3 is 20 amino acids long. CDR3 loop: CASSPREVSGGSANTGELFF. The CDR3 DNA follows: TGTGCCAGCTCACCACGGGAAGTTAGCGGGGGTTCGGCGAACACCGGGGAGCTGTTTTTT.

The genes are TRBV29-1 and TRBJ2-1; a weak D match, TRBD1 (6 bases). This CDR3 contains 12 residues. The V gene lost 3 bases and the J gene lost 10 bases, with 13 bases spanning the gap. CDR1 and CDR2 from the germline V gene are SQVTM and ANQGSEA. The CDR3: CSVDVGAGEQFF. CDR3 bases: TGCAGCGTTGACGTGGGGGCCGGCGAGCAGTTCTTC.

V usage is TRBV6-1 and J usage is TRBJ1-1, with D uncertain. Per germline, CDR1 MNHNS and CDR2 SASEGT. V lost 3 bases to trimming and J lost 11 bases, with 19 bases between them. The CDR3 has 14 amino acids. Here the CDR3 DNA reads TGTGCCAGCAGTGAGCCTTGGGAGGGAGGAGCGGCTTTCTTT. This gives the protein CASSEPWEGGAAFF.

Points on this clone: An end of the junction does not agree with germline; a read error may underlie this. The chain is built from TRBV7-9 and TRBJ1-2, with TRBD1 identical over 9 bases. CDR1 and CDR2 (germline): SEHNR, FQNEAQ (reference sequence). The CDR3 consists of 15 residues. In DNA form, the CDR3 reads TGTTCCAGCAGCACCCGACAGGGGGATGGCTCTGGCTACACCTTC. Residues: CSSSTRQGDGSGYTF.

V gene TRBV5-4 combines with J gene TRBJ2-1; 9 bases agree with TRBD1. This CDR3 has 15 amino acids. Germline V lookup: CDR1 SGHNT, CDR2 YYREEE (reference sequence). Trimming took 6 bases from V and 4 from J; bases not matched to a gene: 8. In nucleotides, the CDR3 is TGTGCCAGCATTAACCGACAGGGGGTATACAATGAGCAGTTCTTC. It encodes CASINRQGVYNEQFF.

This clone came up once. This chain links TRBV7-2 with TRBJ1-5, with TRBD1 matching over 10 bases. CDR1 is SGHTA and CDR2 is FQGNSA in the germline V gene. CDR3 size: 14 residues. Germline trimming cut 5 bases from V and 6 bases from J; bases unmatched to any gene: 4. This CDR3 is CASSRTGGSQPQHF. In DNA, the CDR3 is TGTGCCAGCAGCCGGACAGGGGGTTCTCAGCCCCAGCATTTT.

The V call is TRBV6-1, the J call TRBJ2-5, with a tentative D call TRBD1 (5 bases). TRBJ2-7 explains the end of the DNA better; the J call may be wrong. In germline, CDR1 is MNHNS, CDR2 SASEGT. The CDR3 is 12 amino acids. CDR3 sequence reads: CASSEQGFEQYF. The CDR3 DNA sequence: TGTGCCAGCAGTGAACAGGGCTTCGAGCAGTACTTC.

The chain combines TRBV28 with TRBJ1-6; TRBD1 matches at 7 bases. The CDR3 spans 15 residues. V shed 4 bases, J shed 9 bases, and the junction held 9 bases outside the gene matches. The germline V gene encodes CDR1 MDHEN and CDR2 SYDVKM. Here the CDR3 DNA reads TGTGCCAGCAGTTCCCCGGGACAGAAAACTTCACCCCTCCACTTT. This codes for CASSSPGQKTSPLHF.

This chain uses TRBV9 with TRBJ2-3, with D possibly matching TRBD1 (6 bases). The germline CDR1 and CDR2 sequences are SGDLS and YYNGEE. V lost 0 bases, J lost 3 bases, and 11 bases lay in between. This CDR3 contains 15 residues. In DNA form, the CDR3 reads TGTGCCAGCAGCGTAGTAGGGGGTGGGACAGATACGCAGTATTTT. Translating gives CASSVVGGGTDTQYF.

This sequence joins TRBV19 and TRBJ2-7, with TRBD2 identical over 14 bases. Germline V lookup: CDR1 LNHDA, CDR2 SQIVND (reference sequence). With V trimmed by 5 bases and J by 1 base, 1 base remained unmatched. This CDR3 comprises 15 residues. The CDR3 nucleotides are TGTGCCAGTAGTCGACTAGCGGGAGGGTCCTACGAGCAGTACTTC. It encodes CASSRLAGGSYEQYF.

This clone has just a few counts. This chain connects TRBV2 to TRBJ1-4; D is perhaps TRBD1 (5 bases). Trimming pared 6 bases from V and 2 bases from J, leaving 7 bases between. Germline assignment: CDR1 SNHLY and CDR2 FYNNEI. The CDR3 is 13 amino acids. The CDR3 nucleotides read TGTGCCAGCAGGGGGGGTACTAATGAAAAACTGTTTTTT. Translating it yields CASRGGTNEKLFF. The full variable domain, completed using reference TRBV2 and TRBJ1-4, is EPEVTQTPSHQVTQMGQEVILRCVPISNHLYFYWYRQILGQKVEFLVSFYNNEISEKSEIFDDQFSVERPDGSNFTLKIRSTKLEDSAMYFCASRGGTNEKLFFGSGTQLSVL.

This clone was seen once. The chain combines TRBV7-2 with TRBJ1-1; 9 bases are a match to TRBD1. Trimming removed 2 bases from V and 1 base from J; junction bases left unmatched: 2. CDR3 length equals 15 residues. Germline V lookup: CDR1 SGHTA, CDR2 FQGNSA. The CDR3 loop reads CASSLWTGANTEAFF. CDR3 coding DNA: TGTGCCAGCAGCTTATGGACAGGGGCGAACACTGAAGCTTTCTTT. The variable domain in full, completed from reference TRBV7-2 and TRBJ1-1, reads GAGVSQSPSNKVTEKGKDVELRCDPISGHTALYWYRQSLGQGLEFLIYFQGNSAPDKSGLPSDRFSAERTGGSVSTLTIQRTQQEDSAVYLCASSLWTGANTEAFFGQGTRLTVV.

This clone was observed a handful of times. The gene calls are TRBV28 and TRBJ2-7; TRBD1 might be the D (6 bases). From germline, CDR1 is MDHEN and CDR2 SYDVKM. The CDR3 sequence is 11 residues long. V was cut by 4 bases and J by 9 bases, with 10 bases left in between. Here the CDR3 reads CASSSGQWQYF. The CDR3 region has the DNA TGTGCCAGCAGTTCCGGACAGTGGCAGTACTTC.

Only a few counts were recorded for this clone. The sample carries other DNA sequences with the same CDR3. This chain links TRBV5-8 with TRBJ1-1; D possibly corresponds to TRBD1 (5 bases). This CDR3 has 12 residues. The V gene lost 0 bases and the J gene lost 12 bases, with 12 bases spanning the gap. CDR1 and CDR2 (germline): SGHTS, YDEGEE. CDR3 loop: CASSLVPQGTFF. The CDR3 DNA is TGTGCCAGCAGCTTGGTCCCTCAGGGAACTTTCTTT.

The genes are TRBV29-1 and TRBJ1-4; the D gene is possibly TRBD1 (6 bases). In germline, CDR1 is SQVTM, CDR2 ANQGSEA. Between the trimmed V and J ends, which lost 7 bases and 8 bases, there was a span of 20 bases. The length of the CDR3 is 14 residues. As DNA, the CDR3 is TGCAGCGCCTTACGGACAGCGAGAGACGAAAAACTGTTTTTT. As protein: CSALRTARDEKLFF.

This rearrangement joins TRBV5-1 to TRBJ2-7, with 11 bases matching TRBD2. From germline, CDR1 is SGHRS and CDR2 YFSETQ. The CDR3 runs to 14 residues. The trim removed 1 base at V and 6 bases at J, leaving 3 bases unmatched. The CDR3 loop reads CASSLTSGGLEQYF. CDR3 nucleotides: TGCGCCAGCAGCTTGACTAGCGGGGGCCTCGAGCAGTACTTC.

This chain links TRBV6-5 with TRBJ1-4, with D perhaps TRBD1 (6 bases). V gave up 0 bases and J gave up 2 bases, with 10 bases separating them. The CDR3 is 16 residues long. CDR1 is MNHEY and CDR2 is SVGAGI in the germline V gene. The CDR3 DNA reads as TGTGCCAGCAGTTACTCCGGGGGGGCGACTAATGAAAAACTGTTTTTT. This gives the protein CASSYSGGATNEKLFF.

The chain couples TRBV19 to TRBJ1-6; D call uncertain. Germline CDR1 and CDR2: LNHDA and SQIVND (reference sequence). V lost 8 bases and J lost 3, with 11 bases in between. CDR3 length equals 14 residues. The CDR3 loop reads CASRGEFYNSPLHF. CDR3 bases: TGTGCCAGTCGCGGAGAGTTCTATAATTCACCCCTCCACTTT.